The 5 T cell receptor beta chains reported below all come from one sample, sequenced in a study of tumor-infiltrating lymphocytes in primary liver carcinoma. Total RNA (roughly 540 ng) served as template for TCR beta cDNA synthesis primed by a constant-region primer. The TCR beta library was amplified through three nested multiplex PCR rounds in a modified ARM-PCR procedure. TRBV1-TRBV30 forward and Cbeta reverse primers drove the first two roughly 10-cycle rounds. Each CDR3 protein is one row after TCRdb ran MiXCR on the multiplex PCR reads. The table records 40,000 to 50,000 distinct CDR3 sequences, around 79% of them present only once. Bulk tissue was left unsorted, and RNA and DNA were co-extracted from about 21-30 mg of it. The material sequenced was liver tumor tissue from sampling region 3. Subset meaning: tumor region T3, left-lateral pole. These receptors were taken from a man aged 35-49 years with primary liver carcinoma and hepatitis B virus infection.

Notes on this clonotype: A read error may account for a junction end that differs from germline. The chain combines TRBV6-2 or TRBV6-3 with TRBJ2-5; no reliable D call. The germline CDR1 and CDR2 sequences are MNHEY and SVGEGT. The CDR3 spans 11 residues. The CDR3 region is CVSRSQGTQYF. The CDR3 DNA sequence: TGTGTCAGCAGATCTCAAGGGACCCAGTACTTC.

Details on this clonotype: It may be a read error: a sequence one base away is much more abundant. The chain links TRBV28 to TRBJ2-5, with 9 nucleotides matching TRBD2. The CDR3 totals 16 residues. Germline CDR1 reads MDHEN; CDR2 reads SYDVKM. CDR3 loop: CASSFRSGRLQESQYF. The CDR3 nucleotides are TGTGCCAGCAGTTTTCGCAGCGGGAGGCTGCAAGAGTCCCAGTACTTC.

This clonotype was seen at least ten times. The rearrangement links TRBV20-1 to TRBJ2-7; TRBD2 matches at 13 bases. Per germline, CDR1 DFQATT and CDR2 SNEGSKA (reference sequence). The CDR3 extends over 13 amino acids. J gave up 5 bases and V 7 bases, and 5 bases lay outside the gene matches. CDR3 nucleotides: TGCAGTGGGACTAGCGGGAGTTTCAACGAGCAGTACTTC. Its protein is CSGTSGSFNEQYF.

A note on this clonotype: Relative to the germline gene, one junction end is altered; a read error may explain this. The chain recombines TRBV28 with TRBJ2-5, with 11 bases fitting TRBD2. CDR3 length: 16 residues. Germline-derived CDR1 and CDR2 are MDHEN and SYDVKM. In DNA, the CDR3 is TGTACCAGCAGCTTGGGACTAGCGGAGGGACAAGAGACCCAGTACTTC. Protein: CTSSLGLAEGQETQYF.

The CDR3 sequence is CASRGSDSNQPQHF. CDR3 nucleotide sequence: TGTGCCAGCAGGGGGTCTGATAGCAATCAGCCCCAGCATTTT. The chain links TRBV2 to TRBJ1-5; D gene ambiguous. This CDR3 contains 14 residues. Germline-derived CDR1 and CDR2 are SNHLY and FYNNEI. The V end was cut by 6 bases, the J end by 0 bases, with 9 bases between.